Only one count was recorded for the clone carrying this TCR beta chain. Its specificity is not known. The germline CDR1 and CDR2 sequences are SGHRS and YFSETQ. Trimming took 4 bases from V and 5 from J, leaving 18 bases between them. The length of the CDR3 is 15 residues. Using unique molecular identifiers, the investigators prepared the TCRbeta library. TCRdb ran MiXCR on the PCR reads and lists one entry per CDR3 protein. The sample lists approximately 980,000 distinct CDR3 sequences; about 31% were seen once. The sample comes from a study of T-cell reconstitution after alpha-beta-depleted transplantation in children. Whole-study results and caveats: Recipient T cells and thymic progenitors that survived gave rise to the high TCRbeta diversity observed at day 60 in some patients. At the one-year point after transplant, T-cell counts and TCRbeta diversity were found to come mostly from T cells that had been newly produced. Expanded clones from the graft, numbering several hundred, reportedly supplied alpha-beta T cells about two months after transplant.

The sequence derives from a boy in the first two years of life who had a stem cell transplant for SCID, so the T cells may come from the graft donor. The chain recombines TRBV5-1 with TRBJ1-1; D may be TRBD1 (5 bases). The input for sequencing was PBMCs, mostly from graft donor cells, taken 360 days after TCRalphabeta/CD19-depleted stem cell transplant. The CDR3 protein is CASSAGWGSNTEAFF. The CDR3 region has the DNA TGCGCCAGCAGCGCCGGCTGGGGGTCGAATACTGAAGCTTTCTTT.